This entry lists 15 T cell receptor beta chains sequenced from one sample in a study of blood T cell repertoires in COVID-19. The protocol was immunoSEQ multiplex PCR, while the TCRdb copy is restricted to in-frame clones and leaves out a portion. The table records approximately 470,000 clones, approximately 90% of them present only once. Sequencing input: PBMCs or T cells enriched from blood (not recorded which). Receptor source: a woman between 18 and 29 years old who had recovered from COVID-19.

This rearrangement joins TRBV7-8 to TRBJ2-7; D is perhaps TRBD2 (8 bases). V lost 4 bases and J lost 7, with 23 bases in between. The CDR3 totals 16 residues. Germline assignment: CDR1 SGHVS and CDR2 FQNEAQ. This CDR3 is CASSSSRTGRGGEQYF. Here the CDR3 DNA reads TGTGCCAGCAGCTCCTCTCGGACAGGCCGGGGGGGGGAGCAGTACTTC. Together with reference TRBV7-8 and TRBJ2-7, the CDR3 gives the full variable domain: GAGVSQSPRYKVAKRGQDVALRCDPISGHVSLFWYQQALGQGPEFLTYFQNEAQLDKSGLPSDRFFAERPEGSVSTLKIQRTQQEDSAVYLCASSSSRTGRGGEQYFGPGTRLTVT.

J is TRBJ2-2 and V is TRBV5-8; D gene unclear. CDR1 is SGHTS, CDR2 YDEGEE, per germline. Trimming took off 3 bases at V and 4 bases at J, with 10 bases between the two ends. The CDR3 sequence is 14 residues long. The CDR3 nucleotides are TGTGCCAGCAGCTATCTACAGCTCACCGGGGAGCTGTTTTTT. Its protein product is CASSYLQLTGELFF.

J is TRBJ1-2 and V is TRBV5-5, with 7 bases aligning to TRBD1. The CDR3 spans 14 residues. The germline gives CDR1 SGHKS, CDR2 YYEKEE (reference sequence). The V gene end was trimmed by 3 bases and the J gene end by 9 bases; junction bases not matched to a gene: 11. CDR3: CASSSQQGPDSYTF. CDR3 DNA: TGTGCCAGCAGCTCGCAACAGGGGCCCGACAGCTACACCTTC.

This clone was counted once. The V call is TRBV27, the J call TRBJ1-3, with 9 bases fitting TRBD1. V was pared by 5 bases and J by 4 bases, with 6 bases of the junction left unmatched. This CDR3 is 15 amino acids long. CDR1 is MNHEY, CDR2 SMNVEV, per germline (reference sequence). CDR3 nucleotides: TGTGCCAGCAGTCAGGGACAGGGAGCAGGAAACACCATATATTTT. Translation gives CASSQGQGAGNTIYF.

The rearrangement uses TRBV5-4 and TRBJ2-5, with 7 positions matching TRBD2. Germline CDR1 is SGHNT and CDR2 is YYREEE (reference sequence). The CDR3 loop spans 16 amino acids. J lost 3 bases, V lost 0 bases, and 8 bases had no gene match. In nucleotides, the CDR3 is TGTGCCAGCAGCTTGGCGACCAGCGGGGAGGAAGAGACCCAGTACTTC. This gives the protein CASSLATSGEEETQYF.

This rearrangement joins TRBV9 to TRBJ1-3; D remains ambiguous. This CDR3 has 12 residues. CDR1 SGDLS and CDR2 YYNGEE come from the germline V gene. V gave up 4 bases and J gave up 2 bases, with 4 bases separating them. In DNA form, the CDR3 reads TGTGCCAGCAGCCTCCCTGGAAACACCATATATTTT. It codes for CASSLPGNTIYF.

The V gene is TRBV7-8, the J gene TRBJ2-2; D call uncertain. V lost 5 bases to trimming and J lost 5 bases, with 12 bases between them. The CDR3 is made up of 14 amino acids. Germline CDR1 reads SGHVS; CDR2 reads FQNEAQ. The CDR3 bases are TGTGCCAGCAGCATGTCGACACAGACCGGGGAGCTGTTTTTT. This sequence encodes CASSMSTQTGELFF.

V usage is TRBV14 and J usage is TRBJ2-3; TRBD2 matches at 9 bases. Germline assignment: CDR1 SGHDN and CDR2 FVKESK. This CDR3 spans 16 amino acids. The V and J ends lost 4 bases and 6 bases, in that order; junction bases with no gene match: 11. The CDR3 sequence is CASSRSLAGPGDTQYF. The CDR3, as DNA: TGTGCCAGCAGCCGATCTCTAGCGGGGCCTGGGGATACGCAGTATTTT.

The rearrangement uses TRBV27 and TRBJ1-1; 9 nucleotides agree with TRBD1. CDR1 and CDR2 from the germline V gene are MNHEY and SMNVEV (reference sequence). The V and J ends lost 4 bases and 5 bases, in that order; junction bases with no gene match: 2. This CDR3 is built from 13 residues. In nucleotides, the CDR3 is TGTGCCAGCAGTTGGACAGGGGAAACTGAAGCTTTCTTT. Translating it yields CASSWTGETEAFF.

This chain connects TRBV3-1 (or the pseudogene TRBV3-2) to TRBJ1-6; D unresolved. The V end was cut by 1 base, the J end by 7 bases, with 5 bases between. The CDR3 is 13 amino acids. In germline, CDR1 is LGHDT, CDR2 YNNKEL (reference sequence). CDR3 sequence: CASSQVLNSPLHF. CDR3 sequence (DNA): TGTGCCAGCAGCCAAGTTCTGAATTCACCCCTCCACTTT.

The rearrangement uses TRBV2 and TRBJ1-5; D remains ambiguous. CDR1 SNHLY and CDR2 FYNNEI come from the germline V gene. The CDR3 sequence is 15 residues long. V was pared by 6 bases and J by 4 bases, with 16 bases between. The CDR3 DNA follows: TGTGCCAGCAGCCTAGCACATCCGGGAAATCAGCCCCAGCATTTT. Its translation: CASSLAHPGNQPQHF.

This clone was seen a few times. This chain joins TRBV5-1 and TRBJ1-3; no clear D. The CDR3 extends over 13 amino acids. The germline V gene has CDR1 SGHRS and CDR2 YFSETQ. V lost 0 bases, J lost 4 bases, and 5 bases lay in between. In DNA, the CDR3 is TGCGCCAGCAGCTTGGATCCAGGAAACACCATATATTTT. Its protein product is CASSLDPGNTIYF.

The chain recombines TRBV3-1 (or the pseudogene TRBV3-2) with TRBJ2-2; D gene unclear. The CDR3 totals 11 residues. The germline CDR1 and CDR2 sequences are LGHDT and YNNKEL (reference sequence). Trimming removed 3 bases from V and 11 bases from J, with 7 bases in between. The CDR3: CASSQTFELFF. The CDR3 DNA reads TGTGCCAGCAGCCAGACTTTTGAGCTGTTTTTT.

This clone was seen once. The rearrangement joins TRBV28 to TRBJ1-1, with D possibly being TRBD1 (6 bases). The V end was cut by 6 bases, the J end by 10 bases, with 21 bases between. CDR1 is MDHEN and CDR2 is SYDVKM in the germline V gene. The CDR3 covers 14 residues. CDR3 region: CASSPPAGGEGAFF. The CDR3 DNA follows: TGTGCCAGCAGCCCGCCAGCGGGGGGCGAGGGAGCTTTCTTT.

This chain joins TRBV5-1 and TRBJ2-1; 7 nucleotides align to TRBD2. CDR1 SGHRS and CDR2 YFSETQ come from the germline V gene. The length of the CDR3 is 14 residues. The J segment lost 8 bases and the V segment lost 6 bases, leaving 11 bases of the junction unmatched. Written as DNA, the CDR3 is TGCGCCAGCAATGGACTACAGGCGGGGGATGAGCAGTTCTTC. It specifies CASNGLQAGDEQFF.